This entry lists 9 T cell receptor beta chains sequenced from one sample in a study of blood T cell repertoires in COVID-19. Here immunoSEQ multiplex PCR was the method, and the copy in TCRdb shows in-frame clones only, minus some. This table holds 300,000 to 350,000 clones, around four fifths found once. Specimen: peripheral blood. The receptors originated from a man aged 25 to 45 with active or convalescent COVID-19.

CDR3 amino acids: CASSLAVGGVYYGYTF. The CDR3 bases are TGTGCCAGCAGCTTAGCGGTAGGGGGTGTATACTATGGCTACACCTTC. The chain employs TRBV7-2 and TRBJ1-2, with D perhaps TRBD1 (6 bases). Trimming removed 0 bases at V and 3 bases at J, with 14 bases between. This CDR3 contains 16 residues. CDR1 is SGHTA and CDR2 is FQGNSA in the germline V gene.

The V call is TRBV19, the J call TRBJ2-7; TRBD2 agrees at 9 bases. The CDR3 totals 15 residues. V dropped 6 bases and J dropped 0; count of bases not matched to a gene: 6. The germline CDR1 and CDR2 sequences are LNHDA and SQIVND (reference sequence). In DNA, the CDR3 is TGTGCCAGTAGGTCGACTAGCGGCAACTCCTACGAGCAGTACTTC. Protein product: CASRSTSGNSYEQYF.

The CDR3 sequence is CASRPQSAAGNEKLFF. DNA of the CDR3: TGTGCCAGCAGGCCTCAGTCGGCCGCGGGGAATGAAAAACTGTTTTTT. V is TRBV25-1 and J is TRBJ1-4; D gene ambiguous. The V end lost 6 bases, the J end lost 5 bases, and 19 bases lay between the germline ends. The CDR3 covers 16 residues. CDR1 MGHDK and CDR2 SYGVNS come from the germline V gene.

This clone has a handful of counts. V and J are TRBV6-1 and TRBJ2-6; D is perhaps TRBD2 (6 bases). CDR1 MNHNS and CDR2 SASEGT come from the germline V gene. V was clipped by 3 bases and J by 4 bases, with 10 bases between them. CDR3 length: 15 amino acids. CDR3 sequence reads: CASSEWTTGANVLTF. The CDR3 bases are TGTGCCAGCAGTGAGTGGACTACCGGGGCCAACGTCCTGACTTTC.

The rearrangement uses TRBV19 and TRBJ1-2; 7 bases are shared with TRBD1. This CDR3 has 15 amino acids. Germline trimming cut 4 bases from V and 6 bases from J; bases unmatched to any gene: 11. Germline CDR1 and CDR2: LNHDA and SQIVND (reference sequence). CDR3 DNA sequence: TGTGCCAGTAGTAAAAATCGTGGGACAGATAATGGCTACACCTTC. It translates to CASSKNRGTDNGYTF.

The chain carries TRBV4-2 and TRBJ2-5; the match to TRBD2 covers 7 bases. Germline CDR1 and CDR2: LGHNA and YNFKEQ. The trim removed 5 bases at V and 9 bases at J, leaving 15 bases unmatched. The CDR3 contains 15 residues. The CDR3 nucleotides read TGTGCCAGCAGCACCTTCGAAGGGGACCGGGGGGCCCAGTACTTC. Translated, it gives CASSTFEGDRGAQYF.

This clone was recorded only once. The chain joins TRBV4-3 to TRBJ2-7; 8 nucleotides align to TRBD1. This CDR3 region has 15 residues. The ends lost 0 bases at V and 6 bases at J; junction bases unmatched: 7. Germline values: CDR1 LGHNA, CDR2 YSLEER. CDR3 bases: TGCGCCAGCAGCCAAGATCTAAGGACAGGGCTCGAGCAGTACTTC. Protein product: CASSQDLRTGLEQYF.

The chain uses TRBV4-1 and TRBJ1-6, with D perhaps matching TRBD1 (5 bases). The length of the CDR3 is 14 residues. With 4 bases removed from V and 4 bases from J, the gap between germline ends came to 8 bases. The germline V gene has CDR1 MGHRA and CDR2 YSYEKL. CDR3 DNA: TGCGCCAGCAGCCTGGCAGGGTATAATTCACCCCTCCACTTT. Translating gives CASSLAGYNSPLHF.

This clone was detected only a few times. The DNA for the CDR3 is TGTGCCATCACCCCCGGGACAGTCTCCTACGAGCAGTACTTC. Its translation: CAITPGTVSYEQYF. This chain links TRBV10-3 with TRBJ2-7; the match to TRBD1 covers 7 bases. Germline CDR1 is ENHRY and CDR2 is SYGVKD. J gave up 0 bases and V 7 bases, and 6 bases lay outside the gene matches. This CDR3 is built from 14 residues.